Below are 5 T cell receptor beta chains sequenced from a single sample in a study of OX40 agonist ivuxolimab in advanced cancers. Assay: immunoSEQ multiplex PCR; the TCRdb copy retains only in-frame clones and omits some. The sample holds about 70,000 clones, approximately 89% seen once. Here the sequenced sample was CD4+ or CD8+ T cells sorted from blood, taken in a trial of the OX40 agonist ivuxolimab. Every receptor here comes from an adult with an advanced solid tumor such as melanoma, head and neck, liver or kidney cancer.

This clone was recorded a few times. The chain employs TRBV5-1 and TRBJ2-1; TRBD2 agrees at 13 bases. The germline V gene encodes CDR1 SGHRS and CDR2 YFSETQ. V lost 1 base, J lost 1 base, and 8 bases stayed unmatched. The CDR3 consists of 19 residues. The CDR3 DNA reads as TGCGCCAGCAGCTTGACTAGCGGGAGGGCTTTAGTATCCTACAATGAGCAGTTCTTC. Translated: CASSLTSGRALVSYNEQFF.

This chain uses TRBV5-1 with TRBJ2-2, with 9 bases aligning to TRBD1. From germline, CDR1 is SGHRS and CDR2 YFSETQ. The V gene end was trimmed by 4 bases and the J gene end by 7 bases; junction bases not matched to a gene: 14. The CDR3 runs 17 residues. The CDR3 DNA follows: TGCGCCAGCAGCCCCGGGACAGGGCCTAGGTTAGGCGGGGAGCTGTTTTTT. This codes for CASSPGTGPRLGGELFF. The variable domain in full, completed from reference TRBV5-1 and TRBJ2-2, reads KAGVTQTPRYLIKTRGQQVTLSCSPISGHRSVSWYQQTPGQGLQFLFEYFSETQRNKGNFPGRFSGRQFSNSRSEMNVSTLELGDSALYLCASSPGTGPRLGGELFFGEGSRLTVL.

This sequence joins TRBV4-2 and TRBJ1-4, with TRBD1 matching over 8 bases. CDR1 and CDR2 from the germline V gene are LGHNA and YNFKEQ. The junction had 4 bases not matched to a gene; V was cut back by 1 base and J by 6 bases. The CDR3 totals 15 residues. CDR3: CASSQGTGNDEKLFF. The CDR3 nucleotides read TGTGCCAGCAGCCAAGGGACAGGGAATGATGAAAAACTGTTTTTT.

The table lists this clone with a count of one. This chain connects TRBV7-8 to TRBJ2-1; possible D gene TRBD1, 5 bases. The CDR3 contains 13 residues. Germline-derived CDR1 and CDR2 are SGHVS and FQNEAQ. V lost 2 bases, J lost 9 bases, and 11 bases lay in between. The CDR3: CASSLSRAAEQFF. For the CDR3, the DNA is TGTGCCAGCAGCTTATCCAGGGCGGCTGAGCAGTTCTTC.

V usage is TRBV5-5 and J usage is TRBJ1-2, with D unresolved. Between the trimmed V and J ends, which lost 2 bases and 4 bases, there was a span of 9 bases. Germline V gene data show CDR1 as SGHKS and CDR2 as YYEKEE (reference sequence). The CDR3 contains 13 residues. In DNA, the CDR3 is TGTGCCAGCAGCTTCCCGGGGAGCTATGGCTACACCTTC. This encodes CASSFPGSYGYTF.